This T cell receptor (beta chain) is drawn from a study of T cell changes during pregnancy in multiple sclerosis. V was cut by 0 bases and J by 2 bases, with 6 bases left in between. The CDR3 spans 14 residues. From germline, CDR1 is SGDLS and CDR2 YYNGEE. Assay used: immunoSEQ multiplex PCR; TCRdb lists only in-frame clones, some missing. The table shows some 38,000 clones, with about nine tenths occurring only once. The TCR sequence derives from a female donor in good health, enrolled as a control in a pregnancy study. The input for sequencing was CD4+ T cells from peripheral blood mononuclear cells, taken after pregnancy. The genes are TRBV9 and TRBJ1-3, with D possibly TRBD1 on 5 matching bases. As DNA, the CDR3 is TGTGCCAGCAGCGTAGGGACAACTGGAAACACCATATATTTT. Protein product: CASSVGTTGNTIYF.